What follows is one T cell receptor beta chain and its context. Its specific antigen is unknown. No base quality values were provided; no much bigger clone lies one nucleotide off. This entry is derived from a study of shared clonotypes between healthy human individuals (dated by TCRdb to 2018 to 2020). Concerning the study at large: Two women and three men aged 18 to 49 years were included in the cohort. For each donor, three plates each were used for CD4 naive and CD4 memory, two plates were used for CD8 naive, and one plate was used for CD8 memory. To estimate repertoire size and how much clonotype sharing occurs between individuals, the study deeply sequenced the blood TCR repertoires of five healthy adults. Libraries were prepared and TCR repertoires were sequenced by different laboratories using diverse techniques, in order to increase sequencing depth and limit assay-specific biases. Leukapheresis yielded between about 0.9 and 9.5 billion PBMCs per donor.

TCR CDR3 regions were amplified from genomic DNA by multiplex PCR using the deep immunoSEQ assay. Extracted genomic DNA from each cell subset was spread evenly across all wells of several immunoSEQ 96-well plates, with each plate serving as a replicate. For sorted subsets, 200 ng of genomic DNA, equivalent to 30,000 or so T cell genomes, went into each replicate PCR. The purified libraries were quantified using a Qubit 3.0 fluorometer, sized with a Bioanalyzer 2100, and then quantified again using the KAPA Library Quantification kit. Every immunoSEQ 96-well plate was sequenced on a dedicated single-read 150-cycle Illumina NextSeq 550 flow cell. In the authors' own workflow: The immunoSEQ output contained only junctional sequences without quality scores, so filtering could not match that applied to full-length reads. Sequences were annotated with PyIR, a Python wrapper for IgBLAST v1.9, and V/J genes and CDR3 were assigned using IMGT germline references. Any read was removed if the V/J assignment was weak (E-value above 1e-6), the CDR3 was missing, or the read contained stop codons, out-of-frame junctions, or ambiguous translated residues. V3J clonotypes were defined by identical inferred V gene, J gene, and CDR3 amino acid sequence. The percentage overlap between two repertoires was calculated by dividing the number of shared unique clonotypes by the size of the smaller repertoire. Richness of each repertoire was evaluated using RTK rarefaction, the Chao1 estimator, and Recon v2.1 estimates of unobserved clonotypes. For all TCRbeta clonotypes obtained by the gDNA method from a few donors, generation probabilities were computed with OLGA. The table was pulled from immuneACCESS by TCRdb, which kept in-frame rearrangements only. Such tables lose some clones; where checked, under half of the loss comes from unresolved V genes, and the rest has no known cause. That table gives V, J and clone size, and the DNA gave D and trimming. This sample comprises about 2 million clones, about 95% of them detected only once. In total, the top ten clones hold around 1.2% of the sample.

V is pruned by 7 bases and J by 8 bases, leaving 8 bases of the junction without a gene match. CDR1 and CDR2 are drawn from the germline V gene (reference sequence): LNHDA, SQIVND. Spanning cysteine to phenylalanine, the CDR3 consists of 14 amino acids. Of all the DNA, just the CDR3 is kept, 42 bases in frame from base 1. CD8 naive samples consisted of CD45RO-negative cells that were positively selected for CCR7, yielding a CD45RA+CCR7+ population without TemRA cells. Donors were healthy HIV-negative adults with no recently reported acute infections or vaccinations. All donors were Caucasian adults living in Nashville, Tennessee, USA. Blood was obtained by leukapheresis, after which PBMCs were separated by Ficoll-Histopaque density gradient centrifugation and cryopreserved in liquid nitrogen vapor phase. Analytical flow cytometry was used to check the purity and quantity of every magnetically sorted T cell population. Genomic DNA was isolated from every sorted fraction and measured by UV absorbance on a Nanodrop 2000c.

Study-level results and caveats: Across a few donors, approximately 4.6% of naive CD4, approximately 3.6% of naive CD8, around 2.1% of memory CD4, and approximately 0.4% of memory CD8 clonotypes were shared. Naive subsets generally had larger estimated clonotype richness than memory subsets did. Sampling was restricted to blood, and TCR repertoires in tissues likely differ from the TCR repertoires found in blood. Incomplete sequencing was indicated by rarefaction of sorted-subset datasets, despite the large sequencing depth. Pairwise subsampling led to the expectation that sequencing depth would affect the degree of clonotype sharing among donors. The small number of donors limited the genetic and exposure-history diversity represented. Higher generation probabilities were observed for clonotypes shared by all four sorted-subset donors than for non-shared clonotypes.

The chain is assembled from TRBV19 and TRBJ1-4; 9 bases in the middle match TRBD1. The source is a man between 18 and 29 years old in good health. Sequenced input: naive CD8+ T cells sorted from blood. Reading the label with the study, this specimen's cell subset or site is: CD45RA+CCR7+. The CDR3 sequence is CASIGQGIGEKLFF. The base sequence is TGTGCCAGTATTGGACAGGGGATAGGGGAAAAACTGTTTTTT.